What follows describes a single T cell receptor beta chain. The antigen remains undetermined. The V end was cut by 2 bases, the J end by 0 bases, with 11 bases between. This CDR3 spans 17 amino acids. The germline CDR1 and CDR2 sequences are MNHEY and SMNVEV (reference sequence). This sample stems from a study of T cells in localized non-small cell lung cancer. Study-wide results and limits: Maximal T cell clonality occurred in uninvolved adjacent lung, with tumor ranking below it. The tumor had only one region sequenced, so heterogeneity remains possible.

Sequencing was performed with immunoSEQ multiplex PCR; in TCRdb, only in-frame clones are kept and a portion is missing. This sample yields approximately 63,000 clones, of which roughly 90% are seen a single time; under 25% belongs to the top ten. The TCR comes from a man between 40 and 69 years old with stage I squamous cell lung carcinoma. The J gene is TRBJ2-6, the V gene TRBV27; D gene uncertain. The sequencing used peripheral blood, collected before any cancer treatment. This CDR3 is CASSLVWSYSGANVLTF. The CDR3 DNA is TGTGCCAGCAGTTTAGTCTGGTCCTACTCTGGGGCCAACGTCCTGACTTTC. The full variable domain, its missing parts supplied by reference TRBV27 and TRBJ2-6, is EAQVTQNPRYLITVTGKKLTVTCSQNMNHEYMSWYRQDPGLGLRQIYYSMNVEVTDKGDVPEGYKVSRKEKRNFPLILESPSPNQTSLYFCASSLVWSYSGANVLTFGAGSRLTVL.